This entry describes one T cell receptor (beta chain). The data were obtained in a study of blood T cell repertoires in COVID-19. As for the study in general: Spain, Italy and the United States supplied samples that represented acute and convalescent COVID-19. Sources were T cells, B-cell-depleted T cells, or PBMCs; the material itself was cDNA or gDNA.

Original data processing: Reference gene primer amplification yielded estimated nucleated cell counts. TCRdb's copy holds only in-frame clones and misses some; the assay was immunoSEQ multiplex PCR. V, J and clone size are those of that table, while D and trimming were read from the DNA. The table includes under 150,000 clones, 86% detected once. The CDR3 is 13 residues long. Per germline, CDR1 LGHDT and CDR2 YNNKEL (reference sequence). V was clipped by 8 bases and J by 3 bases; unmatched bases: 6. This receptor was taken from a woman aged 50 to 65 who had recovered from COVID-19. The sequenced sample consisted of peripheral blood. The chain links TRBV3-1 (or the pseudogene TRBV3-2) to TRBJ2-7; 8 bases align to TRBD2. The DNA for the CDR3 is TGTGCCAGCCAGGGGAGCGGGAGCTACGAGCAGTACTTC. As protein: CASQGSGSYEQYF.